This T cell receptor (beta chain) was captured in a study of shared clonotypes between healthy human individuals. As for the study in general: Per-donor plates numbered three CD4 naive, three CD4 memory, two CD8 naive and one CD8 memory.

The V gene's germline CDR1 is SSHAT and CDR2 FNYEAQ (reference sequence). The CDR3 runs 14 residues. Study-level results: Memory subsets generally showed lower estimated richness than naive subsets. All-four-donor shared clonotypes had higher generation probabilities than non-shared clonotypes did.

Evenly divided among several immunoSEQ plates was the genomic DNA of each subset. Data came from immunoSEQ multiplex PCR; TCRdb stores just in-frame clones and leaves some out. The sample consists of 2 million to 2.5 million clones, about 95% of them appearing once. On this clone: As yet, its antigen is unknown. One junction end does not reproduce the germline sequence, and a read error may be involved.

The V and J genes are TRBV7-7 and TRBJ2-5; weak D call: TRBD2 (5 bases). This TCR came from a man younger than 30 in good health. Sequenced sample: naive CD4+ T cells sorted from blood. Subset noted: CD45RA+ positively selected. The CDR3: CASSSGLAQETQYF. The CDR3, as DNA: TGTGCTAGCAGCTCAGGACTGGCCCAAGAGACCCAGTACTTC.